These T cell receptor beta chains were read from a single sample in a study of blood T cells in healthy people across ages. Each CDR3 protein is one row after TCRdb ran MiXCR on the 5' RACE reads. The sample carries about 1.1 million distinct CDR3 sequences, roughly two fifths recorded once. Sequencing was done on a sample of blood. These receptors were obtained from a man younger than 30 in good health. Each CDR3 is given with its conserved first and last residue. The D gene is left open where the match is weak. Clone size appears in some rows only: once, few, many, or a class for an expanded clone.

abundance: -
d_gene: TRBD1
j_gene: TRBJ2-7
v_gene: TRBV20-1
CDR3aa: CSLRRGQDEQYF
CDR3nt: TGCAGTCTGCGCAGGGGGCAAGACGAGCAGTACTTC

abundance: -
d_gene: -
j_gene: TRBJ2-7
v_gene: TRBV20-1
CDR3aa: CSARDWGDAGTAIYNEQYF
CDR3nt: TGCAGTGCTAGAGACTGGGGGGACGCCGGGACAGCGATTTACAATGAGCAGTACTTC

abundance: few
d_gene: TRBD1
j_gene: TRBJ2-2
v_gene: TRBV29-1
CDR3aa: CSVAGTGATGELFF
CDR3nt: TGCAGCGTGGCCGGGACAGGGGCCACCGGGGAGCTGTTTTTT

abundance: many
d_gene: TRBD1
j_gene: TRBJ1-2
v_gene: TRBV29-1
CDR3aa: CSVAGQGFGYTF
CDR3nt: TGCAGCGTTGCCGGACAGGGGTTTGGCTACACCTTC

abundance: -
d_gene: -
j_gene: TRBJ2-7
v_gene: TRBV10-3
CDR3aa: CAISESAQGTSYEQYF
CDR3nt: TGTGCCATCAGTGAGTCGGCACAGGGAACCTCCTACGAGCAGTACTTC

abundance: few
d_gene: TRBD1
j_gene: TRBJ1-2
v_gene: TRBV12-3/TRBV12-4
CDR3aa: CASSRTGGTGDYGYTF
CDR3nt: TGTGCCAGCAGTCGGACAGGGGGAACAGGAGACTATGGCTACACCTTC

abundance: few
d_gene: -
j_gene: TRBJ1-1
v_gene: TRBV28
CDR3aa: CASGRSNAEAFF
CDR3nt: TGTGCCAGCGGCAGATCAAACGCTGAAGCTTTCTTT

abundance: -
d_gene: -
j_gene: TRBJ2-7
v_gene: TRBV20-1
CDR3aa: CSARDRVGGYEQYF
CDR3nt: TGCAGTGCTAGAGATCGGGTCGGGGGCTACGAGCAGTACTTC

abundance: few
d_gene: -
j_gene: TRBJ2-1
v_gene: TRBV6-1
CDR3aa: CASSEGGQMVYEQFF
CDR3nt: TGTGCCAGCAGTGAAGGTGGTCAGATGGTATATGAGCAGTTCTTC

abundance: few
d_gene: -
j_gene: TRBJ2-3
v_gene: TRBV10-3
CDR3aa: CAISESEGLDTQYF
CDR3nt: TGTGCCATCAGTGAGTCGGAGGGGCTCGATACGCAGTATTTT

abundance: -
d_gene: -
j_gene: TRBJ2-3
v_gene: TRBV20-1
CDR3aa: CSAPRATQYF
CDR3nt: TGCAGTGCCCCGAGGGCTACGCAGTATTTT

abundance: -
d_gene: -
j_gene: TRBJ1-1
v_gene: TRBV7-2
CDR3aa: CASSPTRTAAFF
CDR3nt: TGTGCCAGCAGCCCGACTAGGACAGCTGCTTTCTTT

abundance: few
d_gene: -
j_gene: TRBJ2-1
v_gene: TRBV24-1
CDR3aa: CATSQSTNEQFF
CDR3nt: TGTGCCACATCACAGTCTACAAATGAGCAGTTCTTC

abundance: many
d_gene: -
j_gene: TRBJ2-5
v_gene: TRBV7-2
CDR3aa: CASSRIQDRGVQETQYF
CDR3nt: TGTGCCAGCAGCAGGATACAGGATAGGGGAGTCCAAGAGACCCAGTACTTC

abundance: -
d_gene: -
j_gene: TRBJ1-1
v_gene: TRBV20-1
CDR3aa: CSARDRPGYTEAFF
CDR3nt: TGCAGTGCTAGAGATCGGCCAGGTTACACTGAAGCTTTCTTT

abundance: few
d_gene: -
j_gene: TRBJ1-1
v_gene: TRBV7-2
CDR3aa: CASSASGMNTEAFF
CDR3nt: TGTGCCAGCAGCGCCTCCGGGATGAACACTGAAGCTTTCTTT

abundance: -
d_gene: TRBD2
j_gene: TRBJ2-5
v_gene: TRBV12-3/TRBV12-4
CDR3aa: CAIRFGTSGQETQYF
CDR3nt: TGTGCCATCAGATTTGGGACTAGCGGGCAAGAGACCCAGTACTTC

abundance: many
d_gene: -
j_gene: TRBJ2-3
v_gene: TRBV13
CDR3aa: CASSLGANTDTQYF
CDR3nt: TGTGCCAGCAGTCTTGGGGCTAACACAGATACGCAGTATTTT

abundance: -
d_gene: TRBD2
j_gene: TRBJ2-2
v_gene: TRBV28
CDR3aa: CASSPLRTSHTGELFF
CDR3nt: TGTGCCAGCAGTCCTCTCCGGACTAGCCACACCGGGGAGCTGTTTTTT

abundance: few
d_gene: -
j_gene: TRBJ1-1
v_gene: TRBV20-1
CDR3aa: CSASRGPYEAFF
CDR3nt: TGCAGTGCTAGCAGAGGACCGTATGAAGCTTTCTTT

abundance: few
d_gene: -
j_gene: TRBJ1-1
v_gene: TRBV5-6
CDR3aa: CASSLRQGWTEAFF
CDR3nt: TGTGCCAGCAGCTTGCGGCAGGGATGGACTGAAGCTTTCTTT

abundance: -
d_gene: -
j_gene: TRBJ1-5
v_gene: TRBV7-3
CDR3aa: CASSSTEGQPQHF
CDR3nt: TGTGCCAGCAGCTCGACCGAGGGTCAGCCCCAGCATTTT

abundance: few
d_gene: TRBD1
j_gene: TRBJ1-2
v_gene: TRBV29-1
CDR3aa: CSVEPQGLGYTF
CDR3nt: TGCAGCGTTGAACCACAGGGGTTGGGCTACACCTTC

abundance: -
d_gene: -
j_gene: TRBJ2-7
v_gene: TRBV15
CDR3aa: CATSRDGNNEQYF
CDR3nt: TGTGCCACCAGCAGAGATGGGAACAATGAGCAGTACTTC

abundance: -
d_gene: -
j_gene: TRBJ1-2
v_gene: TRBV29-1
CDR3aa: CSVEVAVDGYTF
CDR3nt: TGCAGCGTTGAAGTGGCGGTCGATGGCTACACCTTC

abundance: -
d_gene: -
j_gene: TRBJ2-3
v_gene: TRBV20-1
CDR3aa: CSARGAGTDTQYF
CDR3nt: TGCAGTGCTAGAGGGGCGGGCACAGATACGCAGTATTTT

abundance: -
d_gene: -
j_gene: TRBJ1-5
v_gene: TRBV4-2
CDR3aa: CASSHDMTDYQPQHF
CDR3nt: TGTGCCAGCAGCCATGACATGACGGATTATCAGCCCCAGCATTTT

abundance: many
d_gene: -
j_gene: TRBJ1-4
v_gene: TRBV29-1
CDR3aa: CSVGTTNEKLFF
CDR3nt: TGCAGCGTGGGAACGACTAATGAAAAACTGTTTTTT

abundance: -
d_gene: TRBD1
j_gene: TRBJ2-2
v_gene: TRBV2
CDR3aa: CASFRDRGLTGELFF
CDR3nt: TGTGCCAGCTTCCGGGACAGGGGTCTTACCGGGGAGCTGTTTTTT

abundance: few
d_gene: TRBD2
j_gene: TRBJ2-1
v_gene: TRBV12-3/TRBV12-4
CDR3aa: CASSQSSGAGEQFF
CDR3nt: TGTGCCAGCAGTCAGTCTAGCGGGGCAGGGGAGCAGTTCTTC